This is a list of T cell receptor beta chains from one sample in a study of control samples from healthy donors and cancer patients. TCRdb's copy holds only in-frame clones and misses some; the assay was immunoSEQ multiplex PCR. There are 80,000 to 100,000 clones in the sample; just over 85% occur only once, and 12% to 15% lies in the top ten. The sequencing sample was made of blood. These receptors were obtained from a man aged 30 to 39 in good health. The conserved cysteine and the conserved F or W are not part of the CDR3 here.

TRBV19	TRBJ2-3	ASSRASLAGGPDTQY
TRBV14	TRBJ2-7	ASSLGLLSYEQY
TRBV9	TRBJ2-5	ASSGQGSQTQY
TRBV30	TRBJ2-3	AWSHFRVLAGVSDTQY
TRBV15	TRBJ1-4	ATSRDPGLGLIDEKLF
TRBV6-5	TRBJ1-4	ASRGDSINEKLF
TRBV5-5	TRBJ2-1	ASSFAGMGLDEQF
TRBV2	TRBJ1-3	ASSVRAPGNTIY
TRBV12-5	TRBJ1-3	ASGLRSGQTSGNTIY
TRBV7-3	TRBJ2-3	ASSPEGLVTDTQY
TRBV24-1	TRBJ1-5	ATSDAHGQPQH
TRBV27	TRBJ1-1	ASSFTGFNTEAF
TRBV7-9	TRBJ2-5	ASSLAIGGAQETQY
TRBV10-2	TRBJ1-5	ASSGQGGQPQH
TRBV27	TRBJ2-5	ASSLSSLPPQETQY
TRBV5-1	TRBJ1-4	ASGERQGGEKLF
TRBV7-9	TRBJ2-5	ASSAYPTGVRETQY
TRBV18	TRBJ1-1	ASSPPGTGPNTEAF
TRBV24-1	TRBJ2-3	ATSDLQGEFADTQY
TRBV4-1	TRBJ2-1	ASSQDMGTSGYNEQF
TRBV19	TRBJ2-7	ASSIATDGEQY
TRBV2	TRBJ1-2	ASRKDGGYYGYT
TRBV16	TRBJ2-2	ASSQLAGESGGELF
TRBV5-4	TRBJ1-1	ASSRTGREGTEAF
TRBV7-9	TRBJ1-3	ASSPGTVLGNTIY
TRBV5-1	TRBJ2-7	ASSAPGTGASYEQY
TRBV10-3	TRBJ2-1	ASRLANGDEQF
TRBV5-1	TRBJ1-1	ASSADRELSLNTEAF
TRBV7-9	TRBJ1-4	ATEGLEEKLF
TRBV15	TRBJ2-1	ATTRAGADEQF
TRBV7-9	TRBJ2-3	ASSQGTRPDTQY
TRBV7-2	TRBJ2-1	ASSLVQDRANEQF
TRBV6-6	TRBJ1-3	ASSYAPGAHGNTIY
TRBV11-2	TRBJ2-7	ASSMGLSSYEQY
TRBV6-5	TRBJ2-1	ASTLAGGTYNEQF
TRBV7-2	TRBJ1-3	ASSRTGPAGNTIY
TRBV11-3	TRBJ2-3	ASTPRSGRARGTQY
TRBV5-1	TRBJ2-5	ASSPLEGDQETQY
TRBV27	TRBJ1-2	ASSFRENYGYT
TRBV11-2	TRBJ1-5	ASSLATGVGQPQH
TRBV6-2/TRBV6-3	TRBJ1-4	ASSYSKAMGYSEKLF
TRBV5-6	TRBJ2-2	ASSLRLAGIGELF
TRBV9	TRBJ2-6	ASSVAQGAGANVLT
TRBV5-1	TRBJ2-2	ASSWPLQGPGELF
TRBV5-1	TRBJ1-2	ASMGGSTDDSYGYT
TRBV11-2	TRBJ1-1	ASSTQSNTEAF
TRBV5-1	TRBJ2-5	ASSPNPQREGRETQY
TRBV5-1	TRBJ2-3	ASSGGGRGDTQY
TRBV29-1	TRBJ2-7	SVEHRAGVNYEQY
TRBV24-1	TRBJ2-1	ATSDLEGANYNEQF
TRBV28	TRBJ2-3	ASVPLGGLAGGDTQY
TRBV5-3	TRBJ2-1	AGKGGKRDTYEQF
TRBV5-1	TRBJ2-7	ASTPAGNYEQY
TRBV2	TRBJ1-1	ASKQGAEAF
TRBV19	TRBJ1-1	ASRSGGASTEAF
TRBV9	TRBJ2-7	ATSPGAANEQY
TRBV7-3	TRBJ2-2	ASSRSGSLTGELF
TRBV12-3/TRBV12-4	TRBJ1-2	ASSLARNYGYT